Listed below are T cell receptor beta chains from one sample, sequenced in a study of cytomegalovirus exposure and HLA in healthy donors. The assay was immunoSEQ multiplex PCR, and TCRdb's table has in-frame clones only and misses some. The data show tens of thousands of clones, roughly 93% seen once. Sequencing input: PBMCs. The source of these receptors is a man aged 30 to 39 in good health and CMV-seronegative. CDR3s include the opening cysteine and the closing phenylalanine or tryptophan. A D gene is named only where the DNA matches it firmly. Rows may omit the clone size; those that give it use once, few, many or a size class.

V gene: TRBV13; clone size: .; D gene: .; J gene: TRBJ1-1; CDR3 length: 14; CDR3 protein: CASSPTEENTEAFF; CDR3 DNA: TGTGCCAGCAGCCCGACAGAAGAGAACACTGAAGCTTTCTTT
V gene: TRBV27; clone size: .; D gene: .; J gene: TRBJ1-5; CDR3 length: 10; CDR3 protein: CATWGPPQHF; CDR3 DNA: TGTGCCACCTGGGGCCCCCCCCAGCATTTT
V gene: TRBV29-1; clone size: .; D gene: .; J gene: TRBJ2-5; CDR3 length: 13; CDR3 protein: CSVSSGSWETQYF; CDR3 DNA: TGCAGCGTTTCGTCAGGGTCATGGGAGACCCAGTACTTC
V gene: TRBV10-3; clone size: .; D gene: .; J gene: TRBJ2-6; CDR3 length: 14; CDR3 protein: CATRGQLGANVLTF; CDR3 DNA: TGTGCCACCCGTGGACAATTGGGGGCCAACGTCCTGACTTTC
V gene: TRBV15; clone size: .; D gene: TRBD1; J gene: TRBJ1-5; CDR3 length: 16; CDR3 protein: CATSRGGQGGNQPQHF; CDR3 DNA: TGTGCCACCAGCAGAGGGGGACAGGGTGGCAATCAGCCCCAGCATTTT
V gene: TRBV28; clone size: .; D gene: TRBD1; J gene: TRBJ2-1; CDR3 length: 15; CDR3 protein: CASRADRVFYNEQFF; CDR3 DNA: TGTGCCAGCAGGGCAGACAGGGTGTTCTACAATGAGCAGTTCTTC
V gene: TRBV4-1; clone size: .; D gene: TRBD1; J gene: TRBJ1-4; CDR3 length: 15; CDR3 protein: CASSQDDRVGEKLFF; CDR3 DNA: TGCGCCAGCAGCCAAGACGACAGGGTAGGCGAAAAACTGTTTTTT
V gene: TRBV30; clone size: .; D gene: .; J gene: TRBJ1-4; CDR3 length: 15; CDR3 protein: CAWSPRTTPGEKLFF; CDR3 DNA: TGTGCCTGGAGCCCCCGGACAACACCAGGCGAAAAACTGTTTTTT
V gene: TRBV11-3; clone size: .; D gene: .; J gene: TRBJ2-1; CDR3 length: 12; CDR3 protein: CASSLDRGQQFF; CDR3 DNA: TGTGCCAGCAGCTTAGATCGGGGTCAGCAGTTCTTC
V gene: TRBV4-1; clone size: .; D gene: TRBD2; J gene: TRBJ2-7; CDR3 length: 18; CDR3 protein: CASSQEVLATSGTYEQYF; CDR3 DNA: TGCGCCAGCAGCCAAGAAGTTTTGGCAACTAGCGGAACCTACGAGCAGTACTTC
V gene: TRBV11-3; clone size: .; D gene: .; J gene: TRBJ2-1; CDR3 length: 13; CDR3 protein: CASTRRPGAEQFF; CDR3 DNA: TGTGCCAGCACCCGCCGGCCAGGGGCTGAGCAGTTCTTC
V gene: TRBV5-4; clone size: once; D gene: .; J gene: TRBJ2-2; CDR3 length: 14; CDR3 protein: CASSRGKNTGELFF; CDR3 DNA: TGTGCCAGCAGTCGCGGGAAGAACACCGGGGAGCTGTTTTTT
V gene: TRBV10-1; clone size: .; D gene: .; J gene: TRBJ2-7; CDR3 length: 13; CDR3 protein: CASSVGPGYEQYF; CDR3 DNA: TGCGCCAGCAGTGTAGGCCCGGGCTACGAGCAGTACTTC
V gene: TRBV5-1; clone size: .; D gene: TRBD1; J gene: TRBJ2-5; CDR3 length: 17; CDR3 protein: CASSLVRLTGGLETQYF; CDR3 DNA: TGCGCCAGCAGCTTAGTGAGGTTGACAGGGGGCTTGGAGACCCAGTACTTC
V gene: TRBV2; clone size: .; D gene: .; J gene: TRBJ2-5; CDR3 length: 15; CDR3 protein: CASRAVRGGLETQYF; CDR3 DNA: TGTGCCAGCAGGGCCGTTAGGGGGGGCTTAGAGACCCAGTACTTC
V gene: TRBV2; clone size: .; D gene: .; J gene: TRBJ2-7; CDR3 length: 13; CDR3 protein: CASSENSSYEQYF; CDR3 DNA: TGTGCCAGCAGTGAGAACAGCTCCTACGAGCAGTACTTC
V gene: TRBV5-5; clone size: .; D gene: .; J gene: TRBJ2-7; CDR3 length: 16; CDR3 protein: CASSLAGRALSYEQYF; CDR3 DNA: TGTGCCAGCAGCTTGGCTGGCAGGGCCCTCTCCTACGAGCAGTACTTC
V gene: TRBV10-2; clone size: .; D gene: .; J gene: TRBJ1-5; CDR3 length: 16; CDR3 protein: CASSESTRGGFEPQHF; CDR3 DNA: TGCGCCAGCAGTGAGTCGACCCGCGGCGGTTTCGAGCCCCAGCATTTT
V gene: TRBV29-1; clone size: .; D gene: TRBD1; J gene: TRBJ2-5; CDR3 length: 13; CDR3 protein: CSVRTGGGWTQYF; CDR3 DNA: TGCAGCGTCCGGACAGGGGGCGGATGGACCCAGTACTTC
V gene: TRBV5-1; clone size: .; D gene: TRBD1; J gene: TRBJ2-7; CDR3 length: 14; CDR3 protein: CASSLGQGDDEQYF; CDR3 DNA: TGCGCCAGCAGCCTAGGACAGGGGGACGACGAGCAGTACTTC
V gene: TRBV5-1; clone size: .; D gene: TRBD1; J gene: TRBJ2-3; CDR3 length: 16; CDR3 protein: CASSSPGTGGSDTQYF; CDR3 DNA: TGCGCCAGCAGCTCCCCCGGGACAGGGGGATCAGATACGCAGTATTTT
V gene: TRBV7-3; clone size: once; D gene: TRBD1; J gene: TRBJ1-2; CDR3 length: 14; CDR3 protein: CASSLTGEGYGYTF; CDR3 DNA: TGTGCCAGCAGTCTGACAGGGGAAGGCTATGGCTACACCTTC
V gene: TRBV19; clone size: few; D gene: .; J gene: TRBJ1-2; CDR3 length: 13; CDR3 protein: CASSIEGDRGYTF; CDR3 DNA: TGTGCCAGTAGTATAGAGGGCGATCGCGGCTACACCTTC
V gene: TRBV6-1; clone size: .; D gene: .; J gene: TRBJ2-7; CDR3 length: 13; CDR3 protein: CASSEVLAYEQYF; CDR3 DNA: TGTGCCAGCAGTGAAGTCCTCGCCTACGAGCAGTACTTC
V gene: TRBV9; clone size: .; D gene: .; J gene: TRBJ2-1; CDR3 length: 14; CDR3 protein: CASSVAFTESEQFF; CDR3 DNA: TGTGCCAGCAGCGTAGCTTTTACAGAGAGTGAGCAGTTCTTC
V gene: TRBV2; clone size: .; D gene: TRBD1; J gene: TRBJ1-3; CDR3 length: 15; CDR3 protein: CASGVGDSSGNTIYF; CDR3 DNA: TGTGCCAGCGGGGTTGGGGACAGCTCTGGAAACACCATATATTTT
V gene: TRBV6-5; clone size: .; D gene: TRBD2; J gene: TRBJ2-1; CDR3 length: 14; CDR3 protein: CASTSGTSGSYQFF; CDR3 DNA: TGTGCCAGCACTAGCGGGACTAGCGGGAGCTACCAGTTCTTC
V gene: TRBV7-6; clone size: .; D gene: TRBD2; J gene: TRBJ2-3; CDR3 length: 18; CDR3 protein: CASSLGTSGSANTDTQYF; CDR3 DNA: TGTGCCAGCAGCCTCGGGACTAGCGGGAGCGCTAACACAGATACGCAGTATTTT
V gene: TRBV28; clone size: .; D gene: .; J gene: TRBJ1-1; CDR3 length: 17; CDR3 protein: CASSLVRGGSVPIKAFF; CDR3 DNA: TGTGCCAGCAGTTTAGTAAGGGGGGGTTCGGTCCCAATCAAAGCTTTCTTT
V gene: TRBV29-1; clone size: .; D gene: .; J gene: TRBJ1-3; CDR3 length: 13; CDR3 protein: CSVGTGSGNTIYF; CDR3 DNA: TGCAGCGTAGGTACAGGGTCTGGAAACACCATATATTTT
V gene: TRBV16; clone size: .; D gene: TRBD1; J gene: TRBJ1-5; CDR3 length: 15; CDR3 protein: CASSQTGDRNQPQHF; CDR3 DNA: TGTGCCAGCAGCCAAACAGGGGACAGGAATCAGCCCCAGCATTTT
V gene: TRBV9; clone size: .; D gene: TRBD2; J gene: TRBJ2-7; CDR3 length: 14; CDR3 protein: CASSASGVGYEQYF; CDR3 DNA: TGTGCCAGCAGCGCCAGCGGGGTTGGCTACGAGCAGTACTTC
V gene: TRBV19; clone size: .; D gene: .; J gene: TRBJ2-7; CDR3 length: 13; CDR3 protein: CASSIEAAYEQYF; CDR3 DNA: TGTGCCAGTAGTATCGAGGCAGCCTACGAGCAGTACTTC
V gene: TRBV2; clone size: .; D gene: .; J gene: TRBJ1-1; CDR3 length: 13; CDR3 protein: CASSTGRNTEAFF; CDR3 DNA: TGTGCCAGCAGCACAGGGCGGAACACTGAAGCTTTCTTT
V gene: TRBV9; clone size: .; D gene: TRBD2; J gene: TRBJ2-7; CDR3 length: 16; CDR3 protein: CASSVGVSGDLDEQYF; CDR3 DNA: TGTGCCAGCAGCGTAGGAGTCAGCGGGGACTTGGACGAGCAGTACTTC
V gene: TRBV2; clone size: .; D gene: TRBD1; J gene: TRBJ2-7; CDR3 length: 14; CDR3 protein: CASSYRDSYYEQYF; CDR3 DNA: TGTGCCAGCAGTTACCGGGACAGCTACTACGAGCAGTACTTC
V gene: TRBV2; clone size: .; D gene: .; J gene: TRBJ1-5; CDR3 length: 15; CDR3 protein: CASSEREGGNQPQHF; CDR3 DNA: TGTGCCAGCAGTGAAAGGGAAGGGGGCAATCAGCCCCAGCATTTT
V gene: TRBV7-9; clone size: .; D gene: .; J gene: TRBJ1-4; CDR3 length: 14; CDR3 protein: CASSLTTQTDTIEF; CDR3 DNA: TGTGCCAGCAGCTTAACTACTCAGACAGACACCATAGAGTTT
V gene: TRBV7-3; clone size: .; D gene: TRBD2; J gene: TRBJ2-2; CDR3 length: 16; CDR3 protein: CASSHSGIANTGELFF; CDR3 DNA: TGTGCCAGCAGCCACAGCGGGATAGCGAACACCGGGGAGCTGTTTTTT
V gene: TRBV7-2; clone size: once; D gene: TRBD1; J gene: TRBJ2-7; CDR3 length: 15; CDR3 protein: CASSRRTGVSYEQYF; CDR3 DNA: TGTGCCAGCAGCAGGAGGACAGGGGTTTCCTACGAGCAGTACTTC
V gene: TRBV28; clone size: once; D gene: .; J gene: TRBJ2-3; CDR3 length: 15; CDR3 protein: CASSTRVSGTDTQYF; CDR3 DNA: TGTGCCAGCAGTACCAGGGTATCGGGCACAGATACGCAGTATTTT
V gene: TRBV27; clone size: .; D gene: TRBD2; J gene: TRBJ2-7; CDR3 length: 12; CDR3 protein: CASRTSVYEQYF; CDR3 DNA: TGTGCCAGCAGGACTAGCGTCTACGAGCAGTACTTC
V gene: TRBV6-5; clone size: .; D gene: .; J gene: TRBJ1-3; CDR3 length: 14; CDR3 protein: CASGRGRPRDTIYF; CDR3 DNA: TGTGCCAGCGGCCGAGGGCGTCCCCGGGACACCATATATTTT
V gene: TRBV5-1; clone size: .; D gene: TRBD1; J gene: TRBJ2-7; CDR3 length: 15; CDR3 protein: CASSLGDRGPYEQYF; CDR3 DNA: TGCGCCAGCAGCTTAGGGGACAGGGGGCCCTACGAGCAGTACTTC
V gene: TRBV5-1; clone size: once; D gene: TRBD2; J gene: TRBJ2-7; CDR3 length: 13; CDR3 protein: CASRASGAYEQYF; CDR3 DNA: TGCGCCAGCAGGGCTAGCGGTGCCTACGAGCAGTACTTC
V gene: TRBV11-1; clone size: once; D gene: TRBD1; J gene: TRBJ1-1; CDR3 length: 17; CDR3 protein: CASSLGDRFTSIDVAFF; CDR3 DNA: TGTGCCAGCAGCTTAGGGGACAGATTTACCTCGATCGATGTAGCTTTCTTT